One and the same sample provided the 7 T cell receptor beta chains below, sequenced in a study of blood T cell repertoires in COVID-19. Sequencing used immunoSEQ multiplex PCR; TCRdb keeps in-frame clones, though not all of them. Of more than 150,000 clones in the sample, more than 80% were seen once. Sequenced sample: peripheral blood. The receptor source for this set is a human donor in a cohort sampled during active COVID-19.

The chain combines TRBV14 with TRBJ2-7; D is possibly TRBD2 (5 bases). Trimming took 1 base from V and 6 from J, leaving 7 bases between them. The germline CDR1 and CDR2 sequences are SGHDN and FVKESK. This CDR3 has 12 amino acids. The CDR3 is CASSQVGGEQYF. CDR3 bases: TGTGCCAGCAGCCAAGTCGGAGGCGAGCAGTACTTC.

This chain uses TRBV29-1 with TRBJ1-1; 10 nucleotides match TRBD1. V trimming: 4 bases; J trimming: 10 bases; junction bases outside the gene matches: 15. CDR3 length: 15 amino acids. CDR1 is SQVTM, CDR2 ANQGSEA, per germline. CDR3: CSVAGTGDTGRRAFF. The CDR3 region has the DNA TGCAGCGTTGCCGGGACAGGGGATACTGGGCGGCGAGCTTTCTTT. The full variable domain, completed using reference TRBV29-1 and TRBJ1-1, is SAVISQKPSRDICQRGTSLTIQCQVDSQVTMMFWYRQQPGQSLTLIATANQGSEATYESGFVIDKFPISRPNLTFSTLTVSNMSPEDSSIYLCSVAGTGDTGRRAFFGQGTRLTVV.

The chain combines TRBV2 with TRBJ1-4; 7 bases are a match to TRBD1. This CDR3 contains 12 residues. Per the germline V gene, CDR1 is SNHLY and CDR2 is FYNNEI. V trimming: 9 bases; J trimming: 4 bases; junction bases outside the gene matches: 2. The DNA of the CDR3 is TGTGCCAGTGGGACAGATAATGAAAAACTGTTTTTT. The encoded protein is CASGTDNEKLFF.

The chain recombines TRBV11-2 with TRBJ1-1; 7 positions match TRBD1. Germline V gives CDR1 SGHAT, CDR2 FQNNGV. The V segment lost 4 bases and the J segment 1 base; nucleotides outside the gene matches: 9. The CDR3 length is 16 residues. CDR3 nucleotides: TGTGCCAGCAGCTGGGAAACAGGGGCCACGAACACTGAAGCTTTCTTT. Translation: CASSWETGATNTEAFF.

The V and J genes are TRBV19 and TRBJ1-1, with 7 nucleotides matching TRBD1. This CDR3 region has 17 residues. With 7 bases clipped from V and 1 base from J, the junction kept 15 bases outside the gene matches. Germline CDR1 LNHDA, CDR2 SQIVND (reference sequence). The CDR3 sequence: CASTESGAGGRNTEAFF. CDR3 DNA sequence: TGTGCCAGTACAGAATCAGGGGCAGGGGGGCGGAACACTGAAGCTTTCTTT.

V and J are TRBV10-2 and TRBJ2-3; 13 nucleotides agree with TRBD2. There are 16 residues in the CDR3. V shed 6 bases, J shed 1 base, and the junction held 4 bases outside the gene matches. Germline V gene lookup returns CDR1 WSHSY and CDR2 SAAADI. CDR3 loop: CASRGLAGDRTDTQYF. Written as DNA, the CDR3 is TGCGCCAGCAGAGGACTAGCGGGGGACCGCACAGATACGCAGTATTTT.

This clone was detected once. The gene calls are TRBV5-1 and TRBJ1-4; maybe TRBD1 (6 bases). CDR1 and CDR2 (germline): SGHRS, YFSETQ. Trimming pared 6 bases from V and 5 bases from J, leaving 17 bases between. This CDR3 has 15 amino acids. CDR3 sequence (DNA): TGCGCCAGCACCCGAGGACAGACCCTGAATGAAAAACTGTTTTTT. Translating it yields CASTRGQTLNEKLFF.